This T cell receptor beta chain was recorded in a study of T cell changes during pregnancy in multiple sclerosis. The CDR3 totals 16 residues. Trimming removed 4 bases from V and 4 bases from J, with 14 bases in between. CDR1 and CDR2 from the germline V gene are MNHEY and SVGAGI. The table came from immunoSEQ multiplex PCR; TCRdb's copy has only in-frame clones and leaves some out. Of around 53,000 clones in the sample, about nine tenths are singletons; the top ten hold 2.5% to 3.5%. The chain uses TRBV6-5 and TRBJ1-6, with D tentatively TRBD1 (6 bases). The sequenced sample was CD8+ T cells from peripheral blood mononuclear cells, obtained before pregnancy. The receptor was derived from a female donor with multiple sclerosis, enrolled in a pregnancy study. The CDR3 DNA sequence: TGTGCCAGCAGTTCACTACAGGGCGCATATAATTCACCCCTCCACTTT. Translating it yields CASSSLQGAYNSPLHF.